Each of the 15 T cell receptor beta chains below was sequenced from the same sample in a study of monozygotic twins with inflammatory bowel disease. TCRdb re-called the 5' RACE reads, yielding one record per CDR3 amino acid sequence without DNA. The sample yields 300,000 to 400,000 distinct CDR3 sequences, of which the top ten take up around 2.6%. The sample comprised blood. Receptor source: a human donor with ulcerative colitis or Crohn's disease, or a healthy co-twin of an affected twin (not recorded which).

The CDR3 region is CSARSQVRGITGELFF. The J gene is TRBJ2-2, the V gene TRBV20-1; TCRdb lists TRBD2, though no DNA is available to test this call. The CDR3 is made up of 16 amino acids. Germline V CDR1 and CDR2: DFQATT, SNEGSKA (reference sequence).

The V call is TRBV3-1, the J call TRBJ1-4; TCRdb reports TRBD1, a call that lacks DNA to check it against. CDR1 is LGHDT and CDR2 is YNNKEL in the germline V gene (reference sequence). The CDR3 totals 15 residues. The CDR3 reads CASSQGRDRNEKLFF.

This chain uses TRBV6-2 or TRBV6-3 with TRBJ2-7; the D call from TCRdb, TRBD1, cannot be confirmed without DNA. The CDR3 extends over 13 amino acids. From germline, CDR1 is MNHEY and CDR2 SVGEGT. This chain's CDR3 is CASSYQGAYEQYF.

CDR3 sequence: CASSQNNEKLFF. This chain uses TRBV4-1 with TRBJ1-4. Germline CDR1 and CDR2: MGHRA and YSYEKL. This CDR3 is built from 12 residues.

The chain couples TRBV14 to TRBJ1-4; absent DNA, TCRdb's TRBD1 call cannot be checked. CDR1 and CDR2 (germline): SGHDN, FVKESK. This CDR3 is built from 14 residues. The CDR3 sequence: CASSREGGYEKLFF.

The chain's CDR3 is CSAWTSGGLQETQYF. The chain links TRBV20-1 to TRBJ2-5; the TCRdb D gene call, TRBD2, has no DNA to confirm it. This CDR3 contains 15 residues. The germline V gene has CDR1 DFQATT and CDR2 SNEGSKA (reference sequence).

This sequence joins TRBV27 and TRBJ1-1; with no DNA, the TCRdb D assignment of TRBD1 cannot be verified. This CDR3 has 13 residues. Germline V gene data show CDR1 as MNHEY and CDR2 as SMNVEV (reference sequence). The CDR3 sequence: CASSLGPPTEAFF.

The V call is TRBV7-9, the J call TRBJ2-7. CDR3 length: 12 residues. Germline-derived CDR1 and CDR2 are SEHNR and FQNEAQ (reference sequence). CDR3 protein: CASSLSDYEQYF.

The V gene is TRBV12-3 or TRBV12-4, the J gene TRBJ1-2; TCRdb reports TRBD1, a call that lacks DNA to check it against. This CDR3 has 14 amino acids. CDR3 sequence reads: CASRSGTGGTGYTF.

The chain uses TRBV15 and TRBJ2-1. Germline V gene sequence: CDR1 LNHNV, CDR2 YYDKDF (reference sequence). The CDR3 is 13 residues long. CDR3 protein: CATSRRQDNEQFF.

This chain links TRBV6-1 with TRBJ1-1. Germline loops: CDR1 MNHNS, CDR2 SASEGT. The CDR3 sequence is 14 residues long. The CDR3 loop reads CASRRFTRNTEAFF.

J is TRBJ2-1 and V is TRBV6-5; TCRdb's assignment of TRBD2 cannot be checked, as there is no DNA. Germline V gives CDR1 MNHEY, CDR2 SVGAGI. The CDR3 covers 18 residues. CDR3 amino acids: CASSYYGRLAGGRDEQFF.

The rearrangement links TRBV14 to TRBJ2-7. The length of the CDR3 is 16 residues. Germline V gene sequence: CDR1 SGHDN, CDR2 FVKESK. The CDR3 reads CASSQVGYSSLDEQYF.

This chain uses TRBV5-1 with TRBJ2-2; TCRdb's D gene call, TRBD2, goes unchecked for lack of DNA. The CDR3 is 16 amino acids. Germline-derived CDR1 and CDR2 are SGHRS and YFSETQ. CDR3 amino acids: CASSTPGLADTGELFF. The whole variable domain, filled in from reference TRBV5-1 and TRBJ2-2, reads KAGVTQTPRYLIKTRGQQVTLSCSPISGHRSVSWYQQTPGQGLQFLFEYFSETQRNKGNFPGRFSGRQFSNSRSEMNVSTLELGDSALYLCASSTPGLADTGELFFGEGSRLTVL.

The gene calls are TRBV5-1 and TRBJ2-4; checking the TCRdb D call of TRBD2 is not possible without DNA. Germline CDR1 and CDR2: SGHRS and YFSETQ. CDR3 length equals 15 residues. This chain's CDR3 is CASSLERVAKNIQYF.